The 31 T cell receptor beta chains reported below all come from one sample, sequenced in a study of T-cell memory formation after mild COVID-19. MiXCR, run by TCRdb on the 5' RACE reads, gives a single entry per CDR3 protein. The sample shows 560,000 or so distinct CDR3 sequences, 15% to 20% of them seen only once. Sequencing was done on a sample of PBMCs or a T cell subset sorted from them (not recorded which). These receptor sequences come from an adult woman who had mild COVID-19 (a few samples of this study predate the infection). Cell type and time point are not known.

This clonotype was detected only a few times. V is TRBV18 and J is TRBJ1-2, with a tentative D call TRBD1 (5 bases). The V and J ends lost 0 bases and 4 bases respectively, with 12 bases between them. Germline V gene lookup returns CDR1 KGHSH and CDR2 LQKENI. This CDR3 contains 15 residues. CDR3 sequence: CASSPPGVRSYGYTF. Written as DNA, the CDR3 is TGTGCCAGCTCACCACCAGGGGTGCGTTCCTATGGCTACACCTTC.

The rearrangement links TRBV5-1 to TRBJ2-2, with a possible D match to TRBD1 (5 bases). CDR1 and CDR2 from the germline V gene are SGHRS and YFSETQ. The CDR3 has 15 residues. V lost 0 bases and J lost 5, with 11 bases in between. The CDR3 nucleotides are TGCGCCAGCAGCTTGGGACAGCCCGGGACCGGGGAGCTGTTTTTT. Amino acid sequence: CASSLGQPGTGELFF.

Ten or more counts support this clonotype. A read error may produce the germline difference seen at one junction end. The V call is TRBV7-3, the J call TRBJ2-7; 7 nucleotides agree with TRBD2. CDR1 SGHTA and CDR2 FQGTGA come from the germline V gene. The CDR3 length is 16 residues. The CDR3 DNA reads TGTGCCAGCAGCCGTGCCAGCGGGGCCCCCTCCAACGAGCAGTACTTC. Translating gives CASSRASGAPSNEQYF.

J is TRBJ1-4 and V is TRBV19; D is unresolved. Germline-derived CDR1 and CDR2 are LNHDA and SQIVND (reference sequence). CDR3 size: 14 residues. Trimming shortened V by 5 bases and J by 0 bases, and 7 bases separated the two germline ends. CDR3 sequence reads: CASSDGSTNEKLFF. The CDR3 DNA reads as TGTGCCAGTAGTGACGGATCAACTAATGAAAAACTGTTTTTT.

CDR3: CASSASRRDRNDEQFF. The DNA of the CDR3 is TGTGCCAGCAGCGCAAGTCGCCGGGACAGGAACGATGAGCAGTTCTTC. V is TRBV11-2 and J is TRBJ2-1; the match to TRBD1 covers 8 bases. The V gene's germline CDR1 is SGHAT and CDR2 FQNNGV. This CDR3 contains 16 residues. The V gene end was trimmed by 5 bases and the J gene end by 8 bases; junction bases not matched to a gene: 14.

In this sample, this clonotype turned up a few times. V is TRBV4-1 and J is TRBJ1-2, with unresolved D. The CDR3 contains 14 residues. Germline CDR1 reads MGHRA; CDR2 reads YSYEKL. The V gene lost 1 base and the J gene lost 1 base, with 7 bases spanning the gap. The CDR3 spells CASSQGSGNYGYTF. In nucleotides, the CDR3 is TGCGCCAGCAGCCAAGGGTCGGGTAACTATGGCTACACCTTC.

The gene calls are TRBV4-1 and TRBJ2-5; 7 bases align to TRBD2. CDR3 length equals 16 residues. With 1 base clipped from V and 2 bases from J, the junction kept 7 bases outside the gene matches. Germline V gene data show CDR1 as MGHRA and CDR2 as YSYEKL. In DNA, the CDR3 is TGCGCCAGCAGCCAAGGGAATGCCGGGAGGCAAGAGACCCAGTACTTC. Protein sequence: CASSQGNAGRQETQYF.

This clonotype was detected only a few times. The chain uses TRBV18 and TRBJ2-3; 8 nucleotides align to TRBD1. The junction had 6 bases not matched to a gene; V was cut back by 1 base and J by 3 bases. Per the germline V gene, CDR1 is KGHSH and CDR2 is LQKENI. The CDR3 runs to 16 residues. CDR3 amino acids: CASSPRQGARTDTQYF. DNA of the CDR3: TGTGCCAGCTCACCACGGCAGGGGGCTAGGACAGATACGCAGTATTTT.

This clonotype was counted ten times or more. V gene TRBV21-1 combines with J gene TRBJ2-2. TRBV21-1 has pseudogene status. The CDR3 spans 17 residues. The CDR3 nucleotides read TGTGCCAGCAGCAAGGCCGGTTATCGGGGTAACACCGGGGAGCTGTTTTTT. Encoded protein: CASSKAGYRGNTGELFF.

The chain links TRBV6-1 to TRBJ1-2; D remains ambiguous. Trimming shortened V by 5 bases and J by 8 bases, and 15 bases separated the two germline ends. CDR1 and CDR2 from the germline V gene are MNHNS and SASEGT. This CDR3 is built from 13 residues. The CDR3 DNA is TGTGCCAGCAGTTTAGATGCTTCCGGGGGCTACACCTTC. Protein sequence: CASSLDASGGYTF.

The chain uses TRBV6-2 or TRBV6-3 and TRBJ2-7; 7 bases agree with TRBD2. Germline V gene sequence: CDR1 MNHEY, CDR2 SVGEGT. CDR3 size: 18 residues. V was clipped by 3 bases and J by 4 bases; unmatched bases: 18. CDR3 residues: CASSYLASGLPSPYEQYF. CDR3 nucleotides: TGTGCCAGCAGTTATTTGGCTAGCGGCCTCCCCTCCCCGTACGAGCAGTACTTC.

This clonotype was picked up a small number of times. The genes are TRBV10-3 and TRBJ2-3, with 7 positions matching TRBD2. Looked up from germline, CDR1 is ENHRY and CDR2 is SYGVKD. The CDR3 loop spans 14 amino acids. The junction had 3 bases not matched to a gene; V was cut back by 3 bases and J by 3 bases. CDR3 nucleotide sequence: TGTGCCATCAGTGAAGGCGGGAGAACAGATACGCAGTATTTT. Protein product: CAISEGGRTDTQYF.

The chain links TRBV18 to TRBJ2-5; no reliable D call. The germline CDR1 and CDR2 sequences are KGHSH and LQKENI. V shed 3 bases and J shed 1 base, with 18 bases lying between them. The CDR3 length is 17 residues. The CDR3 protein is CASSPRRGLGFQETQYF. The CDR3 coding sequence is TGTGCCAGCTCACCCCGGCGAGGTTTGGGCTTCCAAGAGACCCAGTACTTC.

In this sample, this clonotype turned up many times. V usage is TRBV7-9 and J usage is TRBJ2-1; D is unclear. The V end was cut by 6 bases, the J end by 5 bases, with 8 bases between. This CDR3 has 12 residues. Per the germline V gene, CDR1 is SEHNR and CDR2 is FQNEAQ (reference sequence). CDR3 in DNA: TGTGCCAGCAGTCCCCGGGACAATGAGCAGTTCTTC. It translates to CASSPRDNEQFF.

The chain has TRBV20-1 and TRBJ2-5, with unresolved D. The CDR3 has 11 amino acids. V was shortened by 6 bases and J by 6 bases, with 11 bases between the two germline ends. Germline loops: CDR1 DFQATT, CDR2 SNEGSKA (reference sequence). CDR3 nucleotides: TGCAGTGCCCGGGCCTTGAAGACCCAGTACTTC. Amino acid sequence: CSARALKTQYF.

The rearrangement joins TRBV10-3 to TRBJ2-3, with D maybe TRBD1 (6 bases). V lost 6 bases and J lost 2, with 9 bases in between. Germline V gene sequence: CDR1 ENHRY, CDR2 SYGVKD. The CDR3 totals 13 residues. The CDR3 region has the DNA TGTGCCATCAGGGGACAAGACACAGATACGCAGTATTTT. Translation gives CAIRGQDTDTQYF.

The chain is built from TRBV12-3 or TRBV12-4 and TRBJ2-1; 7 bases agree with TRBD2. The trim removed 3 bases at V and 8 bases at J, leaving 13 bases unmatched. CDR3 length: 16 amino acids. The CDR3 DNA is TGTGCCAGCAGTTTCCTGGGGGGGGTCGGCAGCGATGAGCAGTTCTTC. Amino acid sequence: CASSFLGGVGSDEQFF.

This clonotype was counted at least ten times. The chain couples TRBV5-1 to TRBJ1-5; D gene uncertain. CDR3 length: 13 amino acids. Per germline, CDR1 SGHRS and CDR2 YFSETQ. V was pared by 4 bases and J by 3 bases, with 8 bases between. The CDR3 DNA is TGCGCCAGCAGCACCCGTCCCAATCAGCCCCAGCATTTT. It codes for CASSTRPNQPQHF.

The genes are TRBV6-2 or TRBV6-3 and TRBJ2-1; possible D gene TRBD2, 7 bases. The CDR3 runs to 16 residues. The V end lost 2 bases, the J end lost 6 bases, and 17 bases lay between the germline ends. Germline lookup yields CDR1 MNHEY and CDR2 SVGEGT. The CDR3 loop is CASSYGGGGSGNEQFF. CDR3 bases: TGTGCCAGCAGTTACGGGGGAGGGGGATCCGGCAATGAGCAGTTCTTC.

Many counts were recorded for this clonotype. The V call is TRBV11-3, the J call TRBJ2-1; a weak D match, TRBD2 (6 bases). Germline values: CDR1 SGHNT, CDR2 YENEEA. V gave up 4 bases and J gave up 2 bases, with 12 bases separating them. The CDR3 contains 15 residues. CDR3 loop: CASSYSGEAYNEQFF. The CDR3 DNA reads TGTGCCAGCAGCTATAGCGGAGAGGCCTACAATGAGCAGTTCTTC.

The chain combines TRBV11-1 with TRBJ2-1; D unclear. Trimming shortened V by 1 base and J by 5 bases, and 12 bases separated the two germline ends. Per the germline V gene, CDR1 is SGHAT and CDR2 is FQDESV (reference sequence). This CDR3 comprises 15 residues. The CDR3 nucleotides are TGTGCCAGCAGCTTAGGGCAGGTAACCCACAATGAGCAGTTCTTC. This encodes CASSLGQVTHNEQFF.

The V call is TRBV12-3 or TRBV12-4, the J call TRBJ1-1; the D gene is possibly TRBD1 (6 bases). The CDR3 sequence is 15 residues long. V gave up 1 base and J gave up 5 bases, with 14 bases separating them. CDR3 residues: CASSLGGGQGTEAFF. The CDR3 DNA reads TGTGCCAGCAGTTTAGGCGGGGGGCAAGGGACTGAAGCTTTCTTT.

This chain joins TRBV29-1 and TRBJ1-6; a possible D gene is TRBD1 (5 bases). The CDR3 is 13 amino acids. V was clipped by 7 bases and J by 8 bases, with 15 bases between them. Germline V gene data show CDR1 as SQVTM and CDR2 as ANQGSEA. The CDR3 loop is CSARQRGDSPLHF. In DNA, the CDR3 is TGCAGCGCTCGACAGAGGGGCGATTCACCCCTCCACTTT.

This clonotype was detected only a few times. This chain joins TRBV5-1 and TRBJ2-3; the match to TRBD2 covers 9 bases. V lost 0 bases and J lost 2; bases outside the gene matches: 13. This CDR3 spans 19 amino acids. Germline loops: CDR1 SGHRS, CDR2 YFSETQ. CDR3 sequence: CASSLASGVILKFTDTQYF. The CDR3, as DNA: TGCGCCAGCAGCTTGGCTAGCGGGGTGATTCTCAAATTCACAGATACGCAGTATTTT.

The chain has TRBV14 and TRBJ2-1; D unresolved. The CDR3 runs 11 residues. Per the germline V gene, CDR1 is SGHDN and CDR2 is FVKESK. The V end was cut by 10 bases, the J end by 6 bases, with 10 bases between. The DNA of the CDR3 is TGTGCCACCATCGTGGGCAATGAGCAGTTCTTC. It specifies CATIVGNEQFF.

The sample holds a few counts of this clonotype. This chain's CDR3 is CASSRDRHQETQYF. DNA for the CDR3: TGCGCCAGCAGCCGGGACAGACACCAAGAGACCCAGTACTTC. V and J are TRBV4-1 and TRBJ2-5; 7 positions agree with TRBD1. Germline trimming cut 4 bases from V and 0 bases from J; bases unmatched to any gene: 2. The germline gives CDR1 MGHRA, CDR2 YSYEKL. The CDR3 spans 14 residues.

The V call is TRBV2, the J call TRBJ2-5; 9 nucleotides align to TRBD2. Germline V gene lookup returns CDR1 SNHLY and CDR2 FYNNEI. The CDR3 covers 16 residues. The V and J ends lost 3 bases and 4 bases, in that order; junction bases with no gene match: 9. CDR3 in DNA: TGTGCCAGCAGTGAGGAATTAGCGGGGGTTACAGAGACCCAGTACTTC. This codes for CASSEELAGVTETQYF.

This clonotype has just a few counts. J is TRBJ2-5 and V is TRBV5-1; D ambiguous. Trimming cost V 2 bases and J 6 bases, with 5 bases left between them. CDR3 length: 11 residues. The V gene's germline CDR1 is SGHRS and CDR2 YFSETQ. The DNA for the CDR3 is TGCGCCAGCAGCTTTAAAAAGACCCAGTACTTC. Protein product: CASSFKKTQYF. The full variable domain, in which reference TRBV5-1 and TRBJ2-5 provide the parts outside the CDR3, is KAGVTQTPRYLIKTRGQQVTLSCSPISGHRSVSWYQQTPGQGLQFLFEYFSETQRNKGNFPGRFSGRQFSNSRSEMNVSTLELGDSALYLCASSFKKTQYFGPGTRLLVL.

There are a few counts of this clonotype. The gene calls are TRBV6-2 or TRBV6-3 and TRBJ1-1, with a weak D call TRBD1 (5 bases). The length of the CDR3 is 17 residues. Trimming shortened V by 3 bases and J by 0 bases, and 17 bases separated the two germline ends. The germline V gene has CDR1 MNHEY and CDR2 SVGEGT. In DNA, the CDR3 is TGTGCCAGCAGTTATAATCGCGGGACTTCCATGAACACTGAAGCTTTCTTT. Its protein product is CASSYNRGTSMNTEAFF.

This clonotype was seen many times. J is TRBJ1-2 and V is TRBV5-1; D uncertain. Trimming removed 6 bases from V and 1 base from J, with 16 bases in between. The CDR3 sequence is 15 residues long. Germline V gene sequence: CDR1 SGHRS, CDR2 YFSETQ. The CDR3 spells CASNPGSRLNYGYTF. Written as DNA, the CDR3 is TGCGCCAGCAATCCGGGCAGCCGTCTTAACTATGGCTACACCTTC.

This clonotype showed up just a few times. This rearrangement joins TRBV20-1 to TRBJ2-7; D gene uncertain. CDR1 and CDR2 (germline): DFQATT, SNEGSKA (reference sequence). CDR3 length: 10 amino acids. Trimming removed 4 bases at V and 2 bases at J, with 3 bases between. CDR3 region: CSAKAYEQYF. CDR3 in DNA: TGCAGTGCTAAAGCCTACGAGCAGTACTTC.